A selection of T cell receptor beta chains follows, all from one sample in a study of T cells in Graves' hyperthyroidism and ophthalmopathy. TCRdb recomputed calls from the multiplex PCR reads with MiXCR, one row per CDR3 protein. The data show about 640,000 distinct CDR3 sequences, about 20% seen once. The sequenced material came from blood. The source of these receptors is a man aged 25-40 years with Graves' ophthalmopathy. Both conserved end residues are part of each CDR3. The D gene is left open where the match is weak. The listing skips clone size in some rows; elsewhere it reads once, few, many or a size class.

clone size	V gene	D gene	J gene	CDR3 DNA	CDR3 protein
few	TRBV28	TRBD2	TRBJ2-1	TGTGCCAGCAGTCTATGGGGACTAGCGGGAGTCAATGAGCAGTTCTTC	CASSLWGLAGVNEQFF
many	TRBV3-1	TRBD2	TRBJ2-7	TGTGCCAGCAGCCAAGTGCGTACTGGAGGCGGGAGTGACGTCTCCTACGAGCAGTACTTC	CASSQVRTGGGSDVSYEQYF
many	TRBV5-1	TRBD1	TRBJ2-1	TGCGCCAGCAGCACGGGACAGGGGCAGGTCAATGAGCAGTTCTTC	CASSTGQGQVNEQFF
.	TRBV4-1	.	TRBJ1-1	TGCGCCAGCAGCCAAAGTTACAGTTTTACTGAAGCTTTCTTT	CASSQSYSFTEAFF
.	TRBV6-9	TRBD1	TRBJ2-7	TGTGCCAGCAGTTTCCACGGACAGGGCGAGCAGTACTTC	CASSFHGQGEQYF
many	TRBV2	.	TRBJ1-5	TGTGCCAGCACCCTGGGGCGAAATCAGCCCCAGCATTTT	CASTLGRNQPQHF
.	TRBV6-1	.	TRBJ2-4	TGTGCCAGCAGTCAGATGACAGGTGCGGAGAACATTCAGTACTTC	CASSQMTGAENIQYF
.	TRBV30	.	TRBJ1-4	TGTGCCTGGGGTCCCGGGCAGACAATAGCGGAACTGTTTTTT	CAWGPGQTIAELFF
many	TRBV28	TRBD2	TRBJ2-1	TGTGCCAGCAGTTTAGGGCTAGCGGAGGCGGGGGCCTACAATGAGCAGTTCTTC	CASSLGLAEAGAYNEQFF
many	TRBV20-1	.	TRBJ2-5	TGCAGTGCTAGTCAGGAGACCCAGTACTTC	CSASQETQYF
many	TRBV11-2	.	TRBJ1-1	TGTGCCAGCAGCTTAGTGGTTGGGGCCCCTGAAGCTTTCTTT	CASSLVVGAPEAFF
.	TRBV29-1	TRBD1	TRBJ2-7	TGCAGCGTTGGGCCAGGGGGCTACGAGCAGTACTTC	CSVGPGGYEQYF
.	TRBV10-2	.	TRBJ1-5	TGCGCCAGCAGTTGGGCGGAGGATCAGCCCCAGCATTTT	CASSWAEDQPQHF